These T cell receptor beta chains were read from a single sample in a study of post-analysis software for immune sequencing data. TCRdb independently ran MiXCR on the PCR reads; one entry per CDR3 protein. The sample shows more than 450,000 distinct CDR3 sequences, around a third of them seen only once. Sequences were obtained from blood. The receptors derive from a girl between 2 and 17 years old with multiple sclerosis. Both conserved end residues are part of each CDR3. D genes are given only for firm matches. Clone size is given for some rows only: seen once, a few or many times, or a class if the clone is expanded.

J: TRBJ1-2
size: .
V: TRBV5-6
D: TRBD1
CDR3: CASSSPRTGIFYGYTF
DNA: TGTGCCAGCAGCTCGCCCCGGACAGGGATTTTCTATGGCTACACCTTC

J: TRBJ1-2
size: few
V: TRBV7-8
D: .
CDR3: CASSDSPGLYGYTF
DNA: TGTGCCAGCAGCGATAGCCCTGGGCTTTATGGCTACACCTTC

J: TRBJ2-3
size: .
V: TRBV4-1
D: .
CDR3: CASSQDPPGARADTQYF
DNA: TGCGCCAGCAGCCAAGACCCACCGGGGGCGCGGGCAGATACGCAGTATTTT

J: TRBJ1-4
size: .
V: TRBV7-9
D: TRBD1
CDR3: CASSWDRGSTLTNEKLFF
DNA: TGTGCCAGCAGCTGGGACAGGGGGAGTACCCTAACTAATGAAAAACTGTTTTTT

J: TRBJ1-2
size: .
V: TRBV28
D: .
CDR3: CASRPQGIVYGYTF
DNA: TGTGCCAGCAGGCCACAGGGAATTGTCTATGGCTACACCTTC

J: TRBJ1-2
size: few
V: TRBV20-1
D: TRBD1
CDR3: CSAGHGRQGGYGYTF
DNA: TGCAGTGCTGGCCACGGGCGACAGGGTGGCTATGGCTACACCTTC

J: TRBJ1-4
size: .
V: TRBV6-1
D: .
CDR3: CASNDANEKLFF
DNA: TGTGCCAGCAATGATGCTAATGAAAAACTGTTTTTT

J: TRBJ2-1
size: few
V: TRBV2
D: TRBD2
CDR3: CASSDTSGLGSYNEQFF
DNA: TGTGCCAGCAGTGACACTAGCGGGCTAGGCTCCTACAATGAGCAGTTCTTC

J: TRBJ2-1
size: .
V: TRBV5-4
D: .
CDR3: CASSQDGSDEQFF
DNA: TGTGCCAGCAGCCAGGACGGGTCCGATGAGCAGTTCTTC

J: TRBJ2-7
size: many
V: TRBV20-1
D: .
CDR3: CSASPSYEQYF
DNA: TGCAGTGCTAGTCCCTCCTACGAGCAGTACTTC

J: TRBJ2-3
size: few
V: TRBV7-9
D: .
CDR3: CASSLSPTSTDTQYF
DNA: TGTGCCAGCAGCTTAAGCCCGACTAGCACAGATACGCAGTATTTT